Included here is one T cell receptor beta chain sequence, with context. Its antigen is as yet unknown. From germline, CDR1 is SGHRS and CDR2 YFSETQ. Trimming removed 7 bases from V and 10 bases from J, with 15 bases in between. There are 12 residues in the CDR3. This record comes from a study of shared clonotypes between healthy human individuals. Looking at the study overall: The study drew on a couple of women and a few men aged 18 to 49 as donors.

Study results and limitations: The rarefaction results pointed to incomplete sorted-subset sequencing despite large depth. The sharing of roughly 5% of naive CD4 clonotypes was seen across a few donors.

Caucasian adults residing in Nashville, Tennessee made up all the donors. Sequencing was performed with immunoSEQ multiplex PCR; in TCRdb, only in-frame clones are kept and a portion is missing. The table records roughly 1 million clones, about 74% of them present only once. The sequence was obtained from a man aged 18 to 30 in good health. The chain links TRBV5-1 to TRBJ2-1, with D uncertain. Material: memory CD4+ T cells sorted from blood. The sample's subset: CD45RA-negative fraction. The CDR3 region has the DNA TGCGCCAGCCGGCAGGAAGGGTCGGAGCAGTTCTTC. It encodes CASRQEGSEQFF.